The sequence of this T cell receptor (beta chain) was determined in a study of naive and memory T cell subsets. Indicated treatment: skin biopsy from PPD injection site in Mantoux-positive individual. The library had UMIs added by 3' ligation of an oligonucleotide to TCR cDNA. Amplification of ligated cDNA took four PCR rounds with SP2 and nested alpha and beta constant primers. A single record per CDR3 protein comes from TCRdb applying MiXCR to the UMI-ligation and nested PCR reads. The sample lists some 30,000 distinct CDR3 sequences; about 6.2% were seen once. This clonotype was observed many times. Sequenced here: skin, sampled from a tuberculin skin test site. The source of this sequence is an adult in good health.

The DNA for the CDR3 is TGTGCCAGCAGCTTCTCTAGCGGGGGGGCGAAGACAGATACGCAGTATTTT. This codes for CASSFSSGGAKTDTQYF. The rearrangement uses TRBV7-8 and TRBJ2-3; 12 positions agree with TRBD2. Germline V gives CDR1 SGHVS, CDR2 FQNEAQ. V shed 3 bases, J shed 3 bases, and the junction held 7 bases outside the gene matches. The CDR3 consists of 17 residues.